This TCR beta chain was identified during a study of control samples from healthy donors and cancer patients. Sequencing used immunoSEQ multiplex PCR; TCRdb keeps in-frame clones, though not all of them. The table shows 75,000 to 95,000 clones, with about 88% occurring only once. This CDR3 spans 16 amino acids. CDR1 is GTSNPN and CDR2 is SVGIG in the germline V gene (reference sequence). V was pared by 3 bases and J by 0 bases, with 3 bases of the junction left unmatched. Sequenced: PBMCs. The chain couples TRBV30 to TRBJ1-6; 9 nucleotides match TRBD1. The receptor's source is a woman aged 45-65 years with colorectal cancer. The CDR3 DNA is TGTGCCTGGAGGCCGACAGGGGGCTCCTATAATTCACCCCTCCACTTT. Its translation: CAWRPTGGSYNSPLHF.